This section outlines one T cell receptor (beta chain) sequence together with its context. The antigen remains undetermined. Losses at the gene ends were 4 bases for V and 6 bases for J; bases not matched to a gene: 9. The CDR3 runs to 15 residues. Germline CDR1 is SGHTA and CDR2 is FQGNSA. The data stem from a study of shared clonotypes between healthy human individuals. About the research overall: Aged between 18 and 49, the donors were a couple of women and a few men. Study-wide results and limits: Generally, naive subsets came out with larger estimated richness than memory subsets. The generation probabilities recorded for non-shared clonotypes fell below those of clonotypes shared by all four donors.

Libraries were prepared by immunoSEQ multiplex PCR; TCRdb keeps only in-frame clonotypes and omits some of them. The repertoire holds 2 million to 2.5 million clones, with around 95% as singletons. The sequence was obtained from a man younger than 35 in good health. The specimen sequenced was naive CD4+ T cells sorted from blood. Stated subset: CD45RA+ positively selected. The rearrangement uses TRBV7-2 and TRBJ2-1; 7 bases agree with TRBD2. CDR3 sequence reads: CASSSAGRISNEQFF. The CDR3 coding sequence is TGTGCCAGCAGCTCAGCCGGGAGGATTTCCAATGAGCAGTTCTTC.